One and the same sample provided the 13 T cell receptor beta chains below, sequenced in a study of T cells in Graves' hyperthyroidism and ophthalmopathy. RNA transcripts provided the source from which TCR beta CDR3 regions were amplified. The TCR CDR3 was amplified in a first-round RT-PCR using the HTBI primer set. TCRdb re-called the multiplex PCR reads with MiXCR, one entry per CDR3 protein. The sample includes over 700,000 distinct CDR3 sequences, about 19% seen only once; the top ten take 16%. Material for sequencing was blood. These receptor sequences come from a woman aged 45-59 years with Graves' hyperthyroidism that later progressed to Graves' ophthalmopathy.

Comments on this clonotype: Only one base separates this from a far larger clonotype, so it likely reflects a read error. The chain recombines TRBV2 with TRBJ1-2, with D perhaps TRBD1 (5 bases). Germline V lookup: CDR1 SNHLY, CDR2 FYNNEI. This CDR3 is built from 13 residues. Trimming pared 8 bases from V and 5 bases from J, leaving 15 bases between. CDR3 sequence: CASRGDAGYGYTF. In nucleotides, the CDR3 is TGTGCCAGCCGAGGGGACGCAGGGTATGGCTACACCTTC.

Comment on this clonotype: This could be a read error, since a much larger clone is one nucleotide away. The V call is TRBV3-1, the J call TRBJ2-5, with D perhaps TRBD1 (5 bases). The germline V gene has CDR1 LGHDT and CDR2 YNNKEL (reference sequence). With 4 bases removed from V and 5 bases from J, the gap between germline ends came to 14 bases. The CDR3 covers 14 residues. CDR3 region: CASSLSQGVETQYF. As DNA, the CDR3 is TGTGCCAGCAGCCTCAGTCAGGGTGTGGAGACCCAGTACTTC.

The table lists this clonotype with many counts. CDR3 in DNA: TGTGCTAGTGGTTTGGGAGGGAGCACTGAAGCTTTCTTT. This encodes CASGLGGSTEAFF. The chain uses TRBV12-5 and TRBJ1-1, with unresolved D. This CDR3 contains 13 residues. Germline loops: CDR1 LGHNT, CDR2 FRNRAP. Trimming removed 1 base from V and 4 bases from J, with 7 bases in between.

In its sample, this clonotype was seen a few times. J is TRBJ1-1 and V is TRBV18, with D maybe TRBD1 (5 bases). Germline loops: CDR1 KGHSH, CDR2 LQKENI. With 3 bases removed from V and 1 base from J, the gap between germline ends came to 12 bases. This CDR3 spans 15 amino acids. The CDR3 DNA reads TGTGCCAGCTCACCCCGTCCCAGGGCGAACACTGAAGCTTTCTTT. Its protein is CASSPRPRANTEAFF. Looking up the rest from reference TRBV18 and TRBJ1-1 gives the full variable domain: NAGVMQNPRHLVRRRGQEARLRCSPMKGHSHVYWYRQLPEEGLKFMVYLQKENIIDESGMPKERFSAEFPKEGPSILRIQQVVRGDSAAYFCASSPRPRANTEAFFGQGTRLTVV.

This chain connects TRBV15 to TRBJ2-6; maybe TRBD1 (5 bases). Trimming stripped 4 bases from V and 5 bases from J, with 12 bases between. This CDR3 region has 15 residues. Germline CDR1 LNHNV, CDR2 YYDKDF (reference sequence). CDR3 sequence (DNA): TGTGCCACCAGCACCCGACAGCCCTGGGCCAACGTCCTGACTTTC. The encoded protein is CATSTRQPWANVLTF.

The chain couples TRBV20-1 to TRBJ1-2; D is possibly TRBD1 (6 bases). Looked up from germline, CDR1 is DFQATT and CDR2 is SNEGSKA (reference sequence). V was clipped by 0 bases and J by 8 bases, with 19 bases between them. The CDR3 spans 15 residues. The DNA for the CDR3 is TGCAGTGCTAGAGAAGGGGGAAGCAGGGCCGGCGGCTACACCTTC. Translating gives CSAREGGSRAGGYTF.

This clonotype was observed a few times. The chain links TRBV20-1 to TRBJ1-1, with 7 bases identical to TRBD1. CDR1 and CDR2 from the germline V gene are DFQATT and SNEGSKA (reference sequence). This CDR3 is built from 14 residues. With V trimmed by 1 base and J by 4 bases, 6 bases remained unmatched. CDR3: CSARAPDRLTEAFF. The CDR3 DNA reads TGCAGTGCTAGAGCACCGGACAGGCTCACTGAAGCTTTCTTT.

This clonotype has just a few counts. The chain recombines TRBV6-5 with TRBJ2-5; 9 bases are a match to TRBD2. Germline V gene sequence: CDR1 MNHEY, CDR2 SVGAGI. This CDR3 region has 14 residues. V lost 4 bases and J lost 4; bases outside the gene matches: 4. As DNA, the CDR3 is TGTGCCAGCAGTTCCCCGACTAGCGGAGAGACCCAGTACTTC. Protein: CASSSPTSGETQYF.

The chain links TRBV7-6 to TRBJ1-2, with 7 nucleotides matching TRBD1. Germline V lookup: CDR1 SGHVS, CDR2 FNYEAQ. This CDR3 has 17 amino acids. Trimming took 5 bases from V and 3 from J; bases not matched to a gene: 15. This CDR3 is CASSPRLPGTEYYGYTF. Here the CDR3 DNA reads TGTGCCAGCAGCCCCAGGCTGCCAGGGACAGAATACTATGGCTACACCTTC.

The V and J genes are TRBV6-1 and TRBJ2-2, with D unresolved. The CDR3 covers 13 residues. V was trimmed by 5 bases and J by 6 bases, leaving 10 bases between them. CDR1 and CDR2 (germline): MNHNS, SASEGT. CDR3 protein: CASSSLSPGELFF. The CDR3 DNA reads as TGTGCCAGCAGTTCTCTATCGCCCGGGGAGCTGTTTTTT.

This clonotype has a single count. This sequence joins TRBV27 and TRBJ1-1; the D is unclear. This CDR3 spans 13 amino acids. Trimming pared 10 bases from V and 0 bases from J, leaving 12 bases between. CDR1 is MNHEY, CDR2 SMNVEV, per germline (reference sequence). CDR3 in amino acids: CATRYTVNTEAFF. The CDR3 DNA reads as TGTGCCACCCGATATACAGTGAACACTGAAGCTTTCTTT.

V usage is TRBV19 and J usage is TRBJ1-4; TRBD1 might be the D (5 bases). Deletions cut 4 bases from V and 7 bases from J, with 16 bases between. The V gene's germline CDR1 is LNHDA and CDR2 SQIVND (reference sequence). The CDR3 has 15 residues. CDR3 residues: CASSTQQVSVEKLFF. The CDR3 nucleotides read TGTGCCAGTAGTACTCAACAGGTCTCGGTTGAAAAACTGTTTTTT.

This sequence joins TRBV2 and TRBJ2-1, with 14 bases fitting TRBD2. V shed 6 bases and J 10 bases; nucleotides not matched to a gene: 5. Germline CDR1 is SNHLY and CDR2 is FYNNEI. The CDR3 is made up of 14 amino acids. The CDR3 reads CASRTSGGAQEQFF. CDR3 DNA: TGTGCCAGCAGGACTAGCGGGGGGGCACAGGAGCAGTTCTTC.